This TCR beta chain stems from a study of response to subunit inactivated influenza vaccine. General observations from the study: The study's authors posited that every seasonal influenza vaccination enlists few new T cells.

CDR3 length: 15 amino acids. CDR1 and CDR2 (germline): SGDLS, YYNGEE. The junction had 6 bases not matched to a gene; V was cut back by 2 bases and J by 7 bases. About this clonotype: Its antigen is currently unknown.

Each CDR3 protein gets one entry after TCRdb re-called the RT-PCR reads with MiXCR. The sample comprises about half a million distinct CDR3 sequences, roughly 9.8% of which are singletons, and over 9.5% rests with the top ten. Sample: PBMCs from blood, taken about 6 weeks after vaccination. The sequence was collected from a man over 45 who received an inactivated influenza vaccine. The V gene is TRBV9, the J gene TRBJ2-2; 9 nucleotides line up with TRBD1. CDR3: CASSVGTGMNGELFF. DNA of the CDR3: TGTGCCAGCAGCGTCGGGACAGGGATGAACGGGGAGCTGTTTTTT.